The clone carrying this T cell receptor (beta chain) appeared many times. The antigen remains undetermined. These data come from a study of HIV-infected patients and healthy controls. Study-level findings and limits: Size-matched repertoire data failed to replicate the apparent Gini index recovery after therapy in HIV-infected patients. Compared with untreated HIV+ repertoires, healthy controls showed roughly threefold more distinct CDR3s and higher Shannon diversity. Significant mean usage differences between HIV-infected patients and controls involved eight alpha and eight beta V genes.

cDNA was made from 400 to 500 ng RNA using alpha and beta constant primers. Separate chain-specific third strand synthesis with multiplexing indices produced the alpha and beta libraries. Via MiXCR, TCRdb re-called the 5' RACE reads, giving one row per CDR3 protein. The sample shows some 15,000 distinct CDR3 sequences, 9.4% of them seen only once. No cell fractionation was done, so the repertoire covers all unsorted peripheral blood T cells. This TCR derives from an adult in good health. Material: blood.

CDR3 residues: CATSRDDASNQPQHF. The DNA of the CDR3 is TGTGCCACCAGCAGAGATGATGCGAGCAATCAGCCCCAGCATTTT. The rearrangement links TRBV15 to TRBJ1-5; no firm D call. V lost 0 bases and J 1 base, leaving 7 bases between the germline ends. The germline V gene has CDR1 LNHNV and CDR2 YYDKDF (reference sequence). The CDR3 has 15 residues.